Shown below are 26 T cell receptor beta chains from a single sample sequenced in a study of T cell repertoires in cytomegalovirus infection. TCRdb reprocessed the reads with MiXCR, giving one entry per CDR3 protein. The data contain about 150,000 distinct CDR3 sequences, 23% of them seen just once; the ten biggest clones take up 9.5% to 12%. Source material: PBMCs. The receptor set was obtained from a human donor in good health (CMV status not recorded). Some clones in this sample may be carry-over from other donors' samples.

V is TRBV28 and J is TRBJ2-1, with 13 bases lining up with TRBD2. CDR1 and CDR2 from the germline V gene are MDHEN and SYDVKM. The V gene end was trimmed by 5 bases and the J gene end by 5 bases; junction bases not matched to a gene: 6. The CDR3 spans 16 residues. The chain's CDR3 is CASSPGTSGINNEQFF. The CDR3 DNA reads TGTGCCAGCAGTCCCGGGACTAGCGGGATTAACAATGAGCAGTTCTTC. Variable domain in full (rest from reference TRBV28 and TRBJ2-1): DVKVTQSSRYLVKRTGEKVFLECVQDMDHENMFWYRQDPGLGLRLIYFSYDVKMKEKGDIPEGYSVSREKKERFSLILESASTNQTSMYLCASSPGTSGINNEQFFGPGTRLTVL.

There are a few counts of this clonotype. The chain uses TRBV25-1 and TRBJ2-2, with D maybe TRBD1 (5 bases). This CDR3 is 13 amino acids long. Germline CDR1 MGHDK, CDR2 SYGVNS. Trimming took 8 bases from V and 1 from J, leaving 8 bases between them. CDR3 coding DNA: TGTGCCAGCCTGGGGCGGAACACCGGGGAGCTGTTTTTT. Translation gives CASLGRNTGELFF.

This clonotype was detected ten times or more. The V gene is TRBV30, the J gene TRBJ1-1; D not certain. The CDR3 runs to 14 residues. Germline V gene sequence: CDR1 GTSNPN, CDR2 SVGIG (reference sequence). Trimming pared 6 bases from V and 3 bases from J, leaving 17 bases between. The CDR3 spells CACTLRGFDTEAFF. In DNA, the CDR3 is TGTGCCTGTACCCTGCGGGGATTCGACACTGAAGCTTTCTTT.

The chain carries TRBV5-1 and TRBJ1-1; D remains ambiguous. Germline CDR1 is SGHRS and CDR2 is YFSETQ. V was cut by 4 bases and J by 1 base, with 8 bases left in between. This CDR3 has 13 residues. CDR3 bases: TGCGCCAGCAGCCGCGGAGAGAACACTGAAGCTTTCTTT. It translates to CASSRGENTEAFF.

This clonotype was seen a few times. This chain connects TRBV28 to TRBJ1-2; D remains ambiguous. This CDR3 spans 12 amino acids. Between the trimmed V and J ends, which lost 7 bases and 4 bases, there was a span of 10 bases. CDR1 MDHEN and CDR2 SYDVKM come from the germline V gene. The CDR3: CASKTRSYGYTF. In DNA, the CDR3 is TGTGCCAGCAAAACCAGGAGCTATGGCTACACCTTC.

The rearrangement links TRBV28 to TRBJ2-2, with 14 nucleotides matching TRBD2. The length of the CDR3 is 20 residues. Germline CDR1 reads MDHEN; CDR2 reads SYDVKM. V lost 5 bases, J lost 1 base, and 12 bases stayed unmatched. The CDR3 sequence is CASSPESGLAGVLNTGELFF. CDR3 nucleotide sequence: TGTGCCAGCAGTCCGGAATCGGGACTAGCGGGAGTCCTGAACACCGGGGAGCTGTTTTTT.

This clonotype was seen only a few times. The chain links TRBV2 to TRBJ2-1; TRBD2 agrees at 7 bases. The germline V gene has CDR1 SNHLY and CDR2 FYNNEI. The V segment lost 6 bases and the J segment 10 bases; nucleotides outside the gene matches: 9. The CDR3 spans 13 residues. The CDR3 nucleotides read TGTGCCAGCAGAGGGTGGGGGGGTTCGGAGCAGTTCTTC. It translates to CASRGWGGSEQFF.

This clonotype was seen a handful of times. The chain recombines TRBV6-2 or TRBV6-3 with TRBJ1-5; 8 bases line up with TRBD1. J was trimmed by 9 bases and V by 6 bases; bases with no gene match: 7. The CDR3 totals 13 residues. CDR1 MNHEY and CDR2 SVGEGT come from the germline V gene. The CDR3 nucleotides are TGTGCCAGCAGCCTGGACAGGGTGTCGCCCCAGCATTTT. Residues: CASSLDRVSPQHF.

The sample holds many counts of this clonotype. The chain is built from TRBV4-1 and TRBJ1-5; D is possibly TRBD1 (6 bases). V was trimmed by 4 bases and J by 3 bases, leaving 13 bases between them. The germline V gene has CDR1 MGHRA and CDR2 YSYEKL. This CDR3 has 15 amino acids. The CDR3 nucleotides are TGCGCCAGCAGCCTTACACAGGGTCTCAATCAGCCCCAGCATTTT. Encoded protein: CASSLTQGLNQPQHF.

The rearrangement uses TRBV14 and TRBJ1-6; D not certain. Trimming left V 1 base short and J 0 bases short, with 10 bases between. Germline V CDR1 and CDR2: SGHDN, FVKESK. The CDR3 contains 17 residues. The DNA for the CDR3 is TGTGCCAGCAGCCAAGGAGCCGTTAGCTCCTATAATTCACCCCTCCACTTT. This sequence encodes CASSQGAVSSYNSPLHF.

This clonotype has just a few counts. The chain is built from TRBV11-3 and TRBJ2-1, with TRBD2 matching 7 bases. Germline trimming cut 5 bases from V and 4 bases from J; bases unmatched to any gene: 8. Germline V gives CDR1 SGHNT, CDR2 YENEEA. The CDR3 runs 15 residues. The CDR3 bases are TGTGCCAGCAGCCCGGGGAGGGTCGGGTACAATGAGCAGTTCTTC. Amino acid sequence: CASSPGRVGYNEQFF.

This clonotype was found many times. The chain links TRBV7-2 to TRBJ2-5; D is perhaps TRBD1 or TRBD2 (5 bases each). The CDR3 length is 16 residues. Germline V gene lookup returns CDR1 SGHTA and CDR2 FQGNSA. V lost 1 base and J 5 bases, leaving 17 bases between the germline ends. The CDR3 coding sequence is TGTGCCAGCAGCTTAGGGAGCCGGAGAGGGGCGGAGACCCAGTACTTC. It translates to CASSLGSRRGAETQYF. The full variable domain, with the rest looked up from reference TRBV7-2 and TRBJ2-5, is GAGVSQSPSNKVTEKGKDVELRCDPISGHTALYWYRQSLGQGLEFLIYFQGNSAPDKSGLPSDRFSAERTGGSVSTLTIQRTQQEDSAVYLCASSLGSRRGAETQYFGPGTRLLVL.

Comments on this clonotype: One junction end disagrees with the germline gene, perhaps due to a read error. The rearrangement links TRBV24-1 to TRBJ1-1; D unresolved. The CDR3 is 11 residues long. The V gene's germline CDR1 is KGHDR and CDR2 SFDVKD. The DNA of the CDR3 is TGTGCCGCCAGTGATTTAACTGAAGCTTTCTTT. It translates to CAASDLTEAFF.

This clonotype showed up many times. This sequence joins TRBV7-9 and TRBJ2-3; D tentatively reads TRBD1 or TRBD2 (6 bases each). The CDR3 is 15 residues long. Trimming stripped 5 bases from V and 2 bases from J, with 14 bases between. Germline V CDR1 and CDR2: SEHNR, FQNEAQ (reference sequence). CDR3 region: CASSRGRETTDTQYF. The CDR3 DNA follows: TGTGCCAGCAGCCGGGGGCGCGAAACCACAGATACGCAGTATTTT.

This clonotype was observed once. The chain is built from TRBV14 and TRBJ2-1; D gene uncertain. This CDR3 has 13 amino acids. With 4 bases removed from V and 9 bases from J, the gap between germline ends came to 13 bases. Germline loops: CDR1 SGHDN, CDR2 FVKESK. DNA of the CDR3: TGTGCCAGCAGCCCCTGGCGCACAGTTGAGCAGTTCTTC. Amino acids: CASSPWRTVEQFF.

Only a few counts were recorded for this clonotype. This rearrangement joins TRBV6-6 to TRBJ2-1; 8 bases match TRBD1. V trimming: 6 bases; J trimming: 7 bases; junction bases outside the gene matches: 11. Germline V CDR1 and CDR2: MNHNY, SVGAGI (reference sequence). The CDR3 runs 15 residues. In DNA, the CDR3 is TGTGCCAGCAGCCTAGCCGGGACAGGAATTAATGAGCAGTTCTTC. Amino acids: CASSLAGTGINEQFF.

This clonotype was detected only a few times. V is TRBV4-1 and J is TRBJ2-2; TRBD2 aligns across 10 bases. Unmatched junction bases numbered 9, after V lost 1 base and J lost 7 bases. The CDR3 loop spans 17 amino acids. Per germline, CDR1 MGHRA and CDR2 YSYEKL. The CDR3 is CASSQVALAGMGGELFF. In DNA form, the CDR3 reads TGCGCCAGCAGCCAAGTTGCACTAGCGGGGATGGGCGGGGAGCTGTTTTTT.

This clonotype was observed many times. The rearrangement links TRBV7-2 to TRBJ2-7; D is uncertain. Germline CDR1 is SGHTA and CDR2 is FQGNSA. CDR3 size: 12 residues. Deletions cut 4 bases from V and 3 bases from J, with 7 bases between. CDR3 residues: CASSSEVYEQYF. The CDR3 nucleotides read TGTGCCAGCAGCTCAGAGGTCTACGAGCAGTACTTC.

Concerning this clonotype: A read error may be the cause here, since a much bigger clone is one base away. The J gene is TRBJ2-6, the V gene TRBV7-8, with 8 bases matching TRBD2. CDR1 and CDR2 (germline): SGHVS, FQNEAQ. The CDR3 consists of 20 residues. Germline trimming cut 5 bases from V and 0 bases from J; bases unmatched to any gene: 15. In DNA form, the CDR3 reads TGTGCCAGCAGCGCCCTGCCAGCGGCGGGGGGTGCCTCTGGGGCCAACGTCCTGACTTTC. Its protein product is CASSALPAAGGASGANVLTF.

This clonotype occurred many times. J is TRBJ2-1 and V is TRBV4-1, with D perhaps TRBD2 (5 bases). The germline V gene has CDR1 MGHRA and CDR2 YSYEKL. This CDR3 has 16 amino acids. The V end lost 1 base, the J end lost 8 bases, and 18 bases lay between the germline ends. This chain's CDR3 is CASSQGPSSPSDEQFF. The DNA of the CDR3 is TGCGCCAGCAGCCAAGGTCCTAGCAGCCCCAGCGATGAGCAGTTCTTC.

The sample holds a few counts of this clonotype. This chain links TRBV28 with TRBJ1-2; a possible D gene is TRBD1 (5 bases). The V and J ends lost 6 bases and 2 bases respectively, with 10 bases between them. This CDR3 has 13 residues. Per germline, CDR1 MDHEN and CDR2 SYDVKM. The CDR3 loop reads CASSKDRNYGYTF. DNA of the CDR3: TGTGCCAGCAGCAAAGACAGAAACTATGGCTACACCTTC.

This chain uses TRBV20-1 with TRBJ2-1, with D unclear. The V end lost 6 bases, the J end lost 4 bases, and 19 bases lay between the germline ends. The V gene's germline CDR1 is DFQATT and CDR2 SNEGSKA (reference sequence). The CDR3 extends over 15 amino acids. The CDR3 DNA sequence: TGCAGTGCCCCTCGACTGGCTGTTCTGTACAATGAGCAGTTCTTC. This codes for CSAPRLAVLYNEQFF.

This clonotype was counted at least ten times. The rearrangement joins TRBV7-8 to TRBJ2-3; a possible D gene is TRBD2 (6 bases). Per the germline V gene, CDR1 is SGHVS and CDR2 is FQNEAQ. This CDR3 spans 17 amino acids. V shed 6 bases and J shed 5 bases, with 24 bases lying between them. The CDR3 loop reads CASSSGRWRGLGDTQYF. CDR3 bases: TGTGCCAGCAGTTCCGGCCGGTGGCGGGGACTTGGAGATACGCAGTATTTT.

The genes are TRBV7-6 and TRBJ2-3; 8 positions agree with TRBD1. The CDR3 sequence is 12 residues long. J gave up 11 bases and V 5 bases, and 6 bases lay outside the gene matches. Looked up from germline, CDR1 is SGHVS and CDR2 is FNYEAQ. Written as DNA, the CDR3 is TGTGCCAGCAGCGACCGGACAGGGATGCAGTATTTT. Its translation: CASSDRTGMQYF. Combining the CDR3 with reference TRBV7-6 and TRBJ2-3 gives the whole variable domain GAGVSQSPRYKVTKRGQDVALRCDPISGHVSLYWYRQALGQGPEFLTYFNYEAQQDKSGLPNDRFSAERPEGSISTLTIQRTEQRDSAMYRCASSDRTGMQYFGPGTRLTVL.

This clonotype is medium-sized by share. The chain recombines TRBV7-9 with TRBJ1-1; D is ambiguous. CDR1 is SEHNR and CDR2 is FQNEAQ in the germline V gene (reference sequence). There are 12 residues in the CDR3. V lost 6 bases and J lost 4, with 9 bases in between. CDR3 nucleotide sequence: TGTGCCAGCAGTACAGAGTTCACTGAAGCTTTCTTT. Protein product: CASSTEFTEAFF.

In its sample, this clonotype was seen a few times. V and J are TRBV14 and TRBJ1-3; D might be TRBD1 (5 bases). Trimming took off 0 bases at V and 4 bases at J, with 10 bases between the two ends. This CDR3 spans 15 amino acids. Germline-derived CDR1 and CDR2 are SGHDN and FVKESK. The CDR3 reads CASSQDGGTGNTIYF. The CDR3 DNA reads as TGTGCCAGCAGCCAAGACGGGGGAACCGGAAACACCATATATTTT.